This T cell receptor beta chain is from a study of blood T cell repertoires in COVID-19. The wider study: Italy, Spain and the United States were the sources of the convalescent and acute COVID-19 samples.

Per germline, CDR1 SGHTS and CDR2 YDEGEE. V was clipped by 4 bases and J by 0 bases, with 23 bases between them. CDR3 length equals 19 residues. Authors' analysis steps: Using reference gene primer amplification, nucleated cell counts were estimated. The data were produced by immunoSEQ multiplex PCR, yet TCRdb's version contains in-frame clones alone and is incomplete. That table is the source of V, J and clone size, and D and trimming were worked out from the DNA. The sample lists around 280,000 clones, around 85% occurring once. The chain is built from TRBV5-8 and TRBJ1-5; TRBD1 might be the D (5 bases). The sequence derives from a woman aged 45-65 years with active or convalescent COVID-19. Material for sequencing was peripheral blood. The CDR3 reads CASSGRGTSLPYSNQPQHF. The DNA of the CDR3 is TGTGCCAGCAGCGGGCGGGGGACCTCCCTGCCTTATAGCAATCAGCCCCAGCATTTT.